This T cell receptor beta chain was sequenced during a study of identifying expanded T cells in peripheral blood. Study-wide findings and caveats: Across healthy donors, higher total template counts meant significantly greater roughly two-week count variance. Differentially abundant clones: approximately 1.3 between replicates, approximately 16 at approximately 13 days, 19 to 20 at four.

The method was immunoSEQ multiplex PCR; TCRdb's version includes in-frame clones alone and lacks a portion of them. Here the sample spans about 100,000 clones, about 87% being singletons. The germline V gene has CDR1 MNHEY and CDR2 SVGAGI. V shed 4 bases and J 9 bases; nucleotides not matched to a gene: 3. The CDR3 totals 12 residues. With respect to this clone: What it binds is not known.

No infections or other immune events were documented during collection. The sequenced sample consisted of blood. V usage is TRBV6-5 and J usage is TRBJ2-1, with 7 bases matching TRBD2. The clonotype comes from a person aged 18 to 69 in good health. The CDR3: CASSSTSLEQFF. Here the CDR3 DNA reads TGTGCCAGCAGTTCGACTAGCCTTGAGCAGTTCTTC.